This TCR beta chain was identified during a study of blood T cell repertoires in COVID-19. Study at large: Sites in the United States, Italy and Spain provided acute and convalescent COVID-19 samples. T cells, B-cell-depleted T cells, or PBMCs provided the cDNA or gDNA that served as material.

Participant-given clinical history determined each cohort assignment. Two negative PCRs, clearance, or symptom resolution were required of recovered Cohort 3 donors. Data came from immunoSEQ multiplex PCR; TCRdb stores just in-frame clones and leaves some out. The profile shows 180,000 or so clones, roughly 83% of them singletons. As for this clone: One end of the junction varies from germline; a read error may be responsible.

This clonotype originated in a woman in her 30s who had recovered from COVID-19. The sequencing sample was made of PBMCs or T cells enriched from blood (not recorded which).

CDR3 sequence (DNA): TGTGCCAGCAGCGAAGAAAAGGGCGGGAGGGCCCTTTCCTACGAGCAGTACTTC. It encodes CASSEEKGGRALSYEQYF. This rearrangement joins TRBV2 to TRBJ2-7, with TRBD2 identical over 9 bases. Germline CDR1 and CDR2: SNHLY and FYNNEI. The CDR3 is made up of 18 amino acids.